This TCR beta chain comes out of a study of CD8+ T cells in alopecia areata. Documented treatment: oral pan-JAK inhibitor, 5-10 mg twice daily. This CDR3 is 16 amino acids long. CDR1 is SGHRS and CDR2 is YFSETQ in the germline V gene. With 6 bases clipped from V and 0 bases from J, the junction kept 5 bases outside the gene matches. cDNA serving as the sequencing template came from extracted, reverse transcribed RNA. Some clones are missing from TCRdb's copy, which holds only in-frame ones; the method was immunoSEQ multiplex PCR. There are 200,000 to 250,000 clones in the sample; about three fifths occur only once, and around 1.6% lies in the top ten.

The TCR was taken from a human donor with alopecia areata. Sequences were derived from CD4+ T cells sorted from blood, sampled at week 4, from a patient treated with tofacitinib. The V call is TRBV5-1, the J call TRBJ2-3, with TRBD1 identical over 12 bases. This chain's CDR3 is CASTGTGGASTDTQYF. The CDR3 DNA is TGCGCCAGCACCGGGACAGGGGGCGCGAGCACAGATACGCAGTATTTT.